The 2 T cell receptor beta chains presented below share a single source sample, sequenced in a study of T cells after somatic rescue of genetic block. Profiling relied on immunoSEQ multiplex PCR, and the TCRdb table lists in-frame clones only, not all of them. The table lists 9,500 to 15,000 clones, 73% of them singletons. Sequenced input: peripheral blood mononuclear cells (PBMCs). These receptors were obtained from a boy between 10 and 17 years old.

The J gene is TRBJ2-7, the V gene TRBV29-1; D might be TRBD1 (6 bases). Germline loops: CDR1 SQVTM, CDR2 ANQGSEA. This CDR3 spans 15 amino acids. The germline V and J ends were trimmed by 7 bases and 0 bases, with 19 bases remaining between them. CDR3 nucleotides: TGCAGCGCCAGACTTCGGACAGCCGACTCCTACGAGCAGTACTTC. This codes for CSARLRTADSYEQYF.

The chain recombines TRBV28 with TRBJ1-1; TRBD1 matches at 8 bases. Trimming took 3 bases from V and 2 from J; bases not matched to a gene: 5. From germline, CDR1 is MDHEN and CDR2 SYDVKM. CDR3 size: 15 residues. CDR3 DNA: TGTGCCAGCAGTTTGGACAGGGCCCTTAACACTGAAGCTTTCTTT. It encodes CASSLDRALNTEAFF.